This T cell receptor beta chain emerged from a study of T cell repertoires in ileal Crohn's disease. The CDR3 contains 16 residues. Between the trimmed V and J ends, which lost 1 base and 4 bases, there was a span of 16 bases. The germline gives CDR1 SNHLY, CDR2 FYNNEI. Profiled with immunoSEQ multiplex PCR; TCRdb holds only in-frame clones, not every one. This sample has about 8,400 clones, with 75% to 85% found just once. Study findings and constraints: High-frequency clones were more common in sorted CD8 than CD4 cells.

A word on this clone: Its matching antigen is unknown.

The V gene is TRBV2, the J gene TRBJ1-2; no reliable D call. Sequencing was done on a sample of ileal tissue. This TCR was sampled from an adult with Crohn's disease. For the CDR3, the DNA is TGTGCCAGCAGTGAAGGGAGACTGATCTGGGGCTATGGCTACACCTTC. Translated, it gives CASSEGRLIWGYGYTF.